This TCR beta chain is from a study of cytomegalovirus exposure and HLA in healthy donors. Study results and caveats: Analysis performed later showed TCR beta chains linked to HLA being more clonally expanded than equally common others. Being productive about 87% or about 30% of the time was typical of most TCR beta V segments in an earlier analysis. Beyond CMV serostatus, there was no information to go on about immune exposure. The study recorded over 150 TCR beta chains that were cytomegalovirus-associated.

The CDR3 is 17 amino acids. Germline V gene sequence: CDR1 SGHAT, CDR2 FQNNGV. After removal of 4 bases from V and 2 bases from J, the junction contained 11 bases not matched to a gene. A note on this clone: The antigen is undetermined.

The PCR had 60 Vbeta and 13 Jbeta primers. Using immunoSEQ multiplex PCR, the repertoire was profiled, and TCRdb retains in-frame clones only, with some absent. This sample has roughly 160,000 clones, with about 71% found just once. The sequenced sample consisted of PBMCs. The clonotype comes from a woman aged 25 to 39 in good health and CMV-seronegative. The chain links TRBV11-2 to TRBJ1-3; TRBD1 matches at 7 bases. The CDR3 sequence is CASSSLQGGLAGNTIYF. As DNA, the CDR3 is TGTGCCAGCAGCTCCCTTCAGGGGGGCTTAGCTGGAAACACCATATATTTT.